The 22 T cell receptor beta chains below come from one sample, sequenced in a study of blood T cell repertoires in COVID-19. TCRdb's table, derived via immunoSEQ multiplex PCR, lists solely in-frame clones and lacks some. The sample records more than 250,000 clones, 84% being singletons. The sequenced material came from peripheral blood. All receptors derive from a human donor in a cohort sampled during active COVID-19.

This chain links TRBV4-1 with TRBJ2-1, with D hard to call. Germline CDR1 is MGHRA and CDR2 is YSYEKL. This CDR3 spans 12 amino acids. Trimming took 6 bases from V and 7 from J, leaving 10 bases between them. For the CDR3, the DNA is TGCGCCAGCAGGGGCGAAAGGAATGAGCAGTTCTTC. Its protein is CASRGERNEQFF.

The chain uses TRBV4-2 and TRBJ2-3; no clear D gene. Germline assignment: CDR1 LGHNA and CDR2 YNFKEQ. V shed 1 base and J shed 0 bases, with 8 bases lying between them. The CDR3 is made up of 15 amino acids. In DNA form, the CDR3 reads TGTGCCAGCAGCCAAGCTACGGAGAGCACAGATACGCAGTATTTT. Translating it yields CASSQATESTDTQYF.

Turning to this clone: Other DNA sequences from this sample encode an identical CDR3 as well. The CDR3 DNA reads as TGTGCCAGCAGTGAGAGGAGGAACACTGAAGCTTTCTTT. Translated: CASSERRNTEAFF. The rearrangement links TRBV2 to TRBJ1-1; no clear D gene. This CDR3 has 13 amino acids. V was trimmed by 3 bases and J by 1 base, leaving 6 bases between them. Germline V CDR1 and CDR2: SNHLY, FYNNEI.

V usage is TRBV5-1 and J usage is TRBJ2-1; weak D call: TRBD2 (7 bases). CDR1 is SGHRS and CDR2 is YFSETQ in the germline V gene. V was clipped by 3 bases and J by 3 bases, with 16 bases between them. The CDR3 is made up of 16 amino acids. For the CDR3, the DNA is TGCGCCAGCAGCTGGACCGGGGGGCGTATCTACAATGAGCAGTTCTTC. The encoded protein is CASSWTGGRIYNEQFF.

This rearrangement joins TRBV10-2 to TRBJ2-1, with 7 bases that match TRBD2. Germline V CDR1 and CDR2: WSHSY, SAAADI. The CDR3 runs to 14 residues. The junction had 6 bases not matched to a gene; V was cut back by 0 bases and J by 10 bases. CDR3: CASSESGGRGEQFF. CDR3 nucleotide sequence: TGCGCCAGCAGTGAGTCGGGCGGGAGAGGGGAGCAGTTCTTC.

The chain recombines TRBV29-1 with TRBJ1-1, with D unclear. The V end was cut by 2 bases, the J end by 1 base, with 11 bases between. The CDR3 totals 14 residues. Germline V gives CDR1 SQVTM, CDR2 ANQGSEA. The CDR3 region is CSVENWAGNTEAFF. In DNA form, the CDR3 reads TGCAGCGTTGAAAATTGGGCAGGGAACACTGAAGCTTTCTTT.

CDR3 DNA: TGTGCCAGCAGCCTTCAAAACACCTTTAACACTGAAGCTTTCTTT. It codes for CASSLQNTFNTEAFF. This chain joins TRBV7-9 and TRBJ1-1, with no clear D. Trimming removed 5 bases from V and 2 bases from J, with 15 bases in between. The CDR3 runs 15 residues. Germline CDR1 and CDR2: SEHNR and FQNEAQ (reference sequence).

The J gene is TRBJ2-2, the V gene TRBV29-1; D is unclear. Deletions cut 4 bases from V and 6 bases from J, with 9 bases between. The CDR3 spans 12 residues. Germline CDR1 is SQVTM and CDR2 is ANQGSEA. This CDR3 reads CSVGYHAGELFF. CDR3 DNA: TGCAGCGTTGGCTACCACGCCGGGGAGCTGTTTTTT.

The chain recombines TRBV18 with TRBJ2-4; TRBD1 agrees at 9 bases. This CDR3 is built from 14 residues. Germline CDR1 KGHSH, CDR2 LQKENI. V dropped 6 bases and J dropped 1; count of bases not matched to a gene: 1. The CDR3 is CASSGQGAKNIQYF. DNA for the CDR3: TGTGCCAGCTCTGGACAGGGGGCCAAAAACATTCAGTACTTC.

This chain connects TRBV11-1 to TRBJ2-7; no clear D gene. Trimming removed 2 bases from V and 3 bases from J, with 11 bases in between. Germline-derived CDR1 and CDR2 are SGHAT and FQDESV (reference sequence). The CDR3 runs to 14 residues. CDR3 amino acids: CASSLRGNHYEQYF. The CDR3 bases are TGTGCCAGCAGCTTACGTGGCAACCACTACGAGCAGTACTTC.

The V and J genes are TRBV9 and TRBJ1-3; 7 bases line up with TRBD1. The CDR3 loop spans 16 amino acids. V shed 2 bases, J shed 2 bases, and the junction held 7 bases outside the gene matches. CDR1 and CDR2 (germline): SGDLS, YYNGEE. The CDR3, as DNA: TGTGCCAGCAGCGTCACAGAGACAGGGCCTGGAAACACCATATATTTT. It specifies CASSVTETGPGNTIYF.

This sequence joins TRBV2 and TRBJ2-7; 15 nucleotides line up with TRBD2. J gave up 2 bases and V 6 bases, and 8 bases lay outside the gene matches. This CDR3 spans 17 amino acids. Germline values: CDR1 SNHLY, CDR2 FYNNEI. CDR3 sequence: CASRKHGTSGRTYEQYF. CDR3 nucleotides: TGTGCCAGCAGAAAACACGGGACTAGCGGGAGGACCTACGAGCAGTACTTC.

The CDR3 loop reads CASSRTGYNEQFF. DNA of the CDR3: TGTGCCAGCAGCAGGACAGGGTACAATGAGCAGTTCTTC. The chain carries TRBV21-1 and TRBJ2-1; no DNA check was done on the table's D call, TRBD1. TRBV21-1 constitutes a pseudogene. The CDR3 length is 13 residues.

The chain links TRBV5-6 to TRBJ2-7, with 8 bases lining up with TRBD1. The CDR3 is made up of 16 amino acids. With V trimmed by 0 bases and J by 5 bases, 10 bases remained unmatched. The germline CDR1 and CDR2 sequences are SGHDT and YYEEEE. The CDR3 DNA sequence: TGTGCCAGCAGCTTGGTCAGGGGGCCCAGCGGGCACGAGCAGTACTTC. Translation gives CASSLVRGPSGHEQYF.

The DNA for the CDR3 is TGTGCCAGCACCCTATTTAGCGGTATTGACGAGCAGTACTTC. This encodes CASTLFSGIDEQYF. The chain carries TRBV7-9 and TRBJ2-7, with a weak D call TRBD2 (6 bases). Germline CDR1 reads SEHNR; CDR2 reads FQNEAQ (reference sequence). V dropped 7 bases and J dropped 5 bases, with 18 bases sitting between them. The CDR3 has 14 amino acids.

The gene calls are TRBV11-2 and TRBJ1-1; TRBD1 might be the D (6 bases). The CDR3 sequence is 16 residues long. V was clipped by 2 bases and J by 1 base, with 14 bases between them. The V gene's germline CDR1 is SGHAT and CDR2 FQNNGV. CDR3: CASSLTGNLGNTEAFF. CDR3 bases: TGTGCCAGCAGCTTAACAGGGAATTTAGGGAACACTGAAGCTTTCTTT. The full variable domain, its missing parts supplied by reference TRBV11-2 and TRBJ1-1, is EAGVAQSPRYKIIEKRQSVAFWCNPISGHATLYWYQQILGQGPKLLIQFQNNGVVDDSQLPKDRFSAERLKGVDSTLKIQPAKLEDSAVYLCASSLTGNLGNTEAFFGQGTRLTVV.

This chain uses TRBV10-3 with TRBJ1-5, with 10 positions matching TRBD1. Per the germline V gene, CDR1 is ENHRY and CDR2 is SYGVKD. V was clipped by 0 bases and J by 8 bases; unmatched bases: 4. CDR3 size: 15 residues. The DNA of the CDR3 is TGTGCCATCAGTGAGTCAGGGACAGGGGTGGAGCCCCAGCATTTT. Its translation is CAISESGTGVEPQHF.

As for this clone: The junction shows a germline mismatch at one end, possibly a read error. The chain uses TRBV7-7 and TRBJ2-7; perhaps TRBD2 as D (6 bases). Germline CDR1 SSHAT, CDR2 FNYEAQ (reference sequence). This CDR3 region has 15 residues. For the CDR3, the DNA is TGTGCTAGCAGCTTAGCACTCGGGAGTGCCTACGAGCAGTACTTC. Its translation is CASSLALGSAYEQYF.

V is TRBV3-1 (or the pseudogene TRBV3-2) and J is TRBJ2-7, with 10 bases fitting TRBD1. Germline lookup yields CDR1 LGHDT and CDR2 YNNKEL (reference sequence). This CDR3 contains 16 residues. Unmatched junction bases numbered 4, after V lost 2 bases and J lost 0 bases. This CDR3 is CASSQFRTGGSYEQYF. In DNA form, the CDR3 reads TGTGCCAGCAGCCAATTTAGGACAGGGGGCTCCTACGAGCAGTACTTC.

The chain combines TRBV6-5 with TRBJ2-1; 8 bases align to TRBD1. J was trimmed by 4 bases and V by 8 bases; bases with no gene match: 4. Germline V CDR1 and CDR2: MNHEY, SVGAGI. This CDR3 comprises 13 residues. The CDR3 nucleotides are TGTGCCAGCCGGAGGACAGGGTACAATGAGCAGTTCTTC. As protein: CASRRTGYNEQFF.

J is TRBJ2-5 and V is TRBV9, with 7 positions matching TRBD2. Germline trimming cut 0 bases from V and 4 bases from J; bases unmatched to any gene: 3. Germline V lookup: CDR1 SGDLS, CDR2 YYNGEE. This CDR3 has 14 residues. The CDR3 reads CASSVDGGGETQYF. The CDR3 DNA is TGTGCCAGCAGCGTAGATGGCGGGGGAGAGACCCAGTACTTC.

The genes are TRBV4-1 and TRBJ2-7; TRBD1 aligns across 9 bases. The germline gives CDR1 MGHRA, CDR2 YSYEKL. This CDR3 region has 15 residues. After removal of 3 bases from V and 4 bases from J, the junction contained 7 bases not matched to a gene. CDR3 sequence: CASSQAGTGPYEQYF. The CDR3 DNA reads TGCGCCAGCAGCCAGGCCGGGACAGGGCCATACGAGCAGTACTTC.